These 4 T cell receptor beta chains originate from one sample sequenced in a study of blood T cell repertoires in COVID-19. Profiled with immunoSEQ multiplex PCR; TCRdb holds only in-frame clones, not every one. The sample holds about 420,000 clones, roughly 90% seen once. The source material was peripheral blood. These TCRs come from a man younger than 30 with COVID-19, enrolled during active disease.

V gene TRBV2 combines with J gene TRBJ2-7; no clear D. Looked up from germline, CDR1 is SNHLY and CDR2 is FYNNEI. The CDR3 sequence is 10 residues long. The V and J ends lost 8 bases and 3 bases respectively, with 5 bases between them. The CDR3, as DNA: TGTGCCAGCGCTAACTACGAGCAGTACTTC. Protein product: CASANYEQYF.

The gene calls are TRBV7-3 and TRBJ1-1, with D unresolved. CDR3 size: 14 residues. V lost 3 bases, J lost 1 base, and 9 bases lay in between. Germline V gene data show CDR1 as SGHTA and CDR2 as FQGTGA. The CDR3 bases are TGTGCCAGCAGCTTTTCGGGTCAGAACACTGAAGCTTTCTTT. Its translation: CASSFSGQNTEAFF. The full variable domain, completed using reference TRBV7-3 and TRBJ1-1, is GAGVSQTPSNKVTEKGKYVELRCDPISGHTALYWYRQSLGQGPEFLIYFQGTGAADDSGLPNDRFFAVRPEGSVSTLKIQRTERGDSAVYLCASSFSGQNTEAFFGQGTRLTVV.

CDR3 sequence reads: CASSGTDFSGELFF. The CDR3 bases are TGTGCCAGCTCCGGGACAGATTTTTCCGGGGAGCTGTTTTTT. This rearrangement joins TRBV19 to TRBJ2-2, with 7 nucleotides matching TRBD1. Germline assignment: CDR1 LNHDA and CDR2 SQIVND (reference sequence). This CDR3 is 14 amino acids long. The V and J ends lost 9 bases and 6 bases, in that order; junction bases with no gene match: 10.

The V and J genes are TRBV2 and TRBJ2-7, with a possible D match to TRBD2 (5 bases). V shed 4 bases and J shed 6 bases, with 10 bases lying between them. CDR1 is SNHLY, CDR2 FYNNEI, per germline. The CDR3 covers 12 residues. The CDR3, as DNA: TGTGCCAGCAGTGGATTTGGGAGCGAGCAGTACTTC. Encoded protein: CASSGFGSEQYF.